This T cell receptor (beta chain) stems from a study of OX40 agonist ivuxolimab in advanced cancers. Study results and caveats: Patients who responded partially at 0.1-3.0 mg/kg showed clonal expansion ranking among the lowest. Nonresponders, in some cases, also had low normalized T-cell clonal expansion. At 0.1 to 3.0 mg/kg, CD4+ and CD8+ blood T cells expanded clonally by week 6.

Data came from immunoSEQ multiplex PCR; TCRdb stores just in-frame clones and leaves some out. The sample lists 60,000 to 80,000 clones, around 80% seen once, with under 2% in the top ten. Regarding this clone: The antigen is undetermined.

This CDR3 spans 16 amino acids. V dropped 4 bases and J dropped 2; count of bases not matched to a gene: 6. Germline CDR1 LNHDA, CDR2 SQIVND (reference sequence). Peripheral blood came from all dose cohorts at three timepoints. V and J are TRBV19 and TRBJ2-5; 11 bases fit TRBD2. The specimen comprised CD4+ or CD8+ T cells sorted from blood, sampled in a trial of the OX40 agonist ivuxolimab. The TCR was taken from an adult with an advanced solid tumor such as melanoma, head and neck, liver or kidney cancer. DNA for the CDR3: TGTGCCAGTAGTACCACTTTAGCGGGAGGGCAAGAGACCCAGTACTTC. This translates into CASSTTLAGGQETQYF.